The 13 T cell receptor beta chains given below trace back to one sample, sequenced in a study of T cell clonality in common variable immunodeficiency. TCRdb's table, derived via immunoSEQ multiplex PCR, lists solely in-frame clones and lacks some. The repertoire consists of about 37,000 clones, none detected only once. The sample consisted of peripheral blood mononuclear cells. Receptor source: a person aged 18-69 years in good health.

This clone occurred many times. The CDR3 spells CASSEGREFFEKLFF. CDR3 bases read: TGTGCCAGCAGTGAAGGCAGGGAGTTTTTTGAAAAA. This chain uses TRBV6-1 with TRBJ1-4; D is possibly TRBD1 (5 bases). The read terminates 3 residues ahead of where the CDR3 ends, so the germline J gene completes it. The ends were cut back, 1 base at V and 7 bases at J, with 13 bases in the middle. Looked up from germline, CDR1 is MNHNS and CDR2 is SASEGT. The CDR3 runs 15 residues.

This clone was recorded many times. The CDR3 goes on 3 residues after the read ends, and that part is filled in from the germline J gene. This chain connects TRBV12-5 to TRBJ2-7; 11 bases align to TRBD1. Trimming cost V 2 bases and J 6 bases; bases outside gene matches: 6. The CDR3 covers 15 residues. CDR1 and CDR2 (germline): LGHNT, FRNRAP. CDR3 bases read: TGTGCTAGTGGTTTGCCGGACAGGGGGCAAGGCGAG. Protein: CASGLPDRGQGE. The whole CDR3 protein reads CASGLPDRGQGEQYF.

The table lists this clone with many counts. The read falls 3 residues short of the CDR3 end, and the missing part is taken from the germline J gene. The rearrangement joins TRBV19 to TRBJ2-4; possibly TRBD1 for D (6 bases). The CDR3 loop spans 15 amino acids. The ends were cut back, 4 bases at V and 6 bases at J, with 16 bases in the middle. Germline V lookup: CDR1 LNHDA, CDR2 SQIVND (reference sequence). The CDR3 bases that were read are TGTGCCAGTAGTACCAACAGGGCTGGGAGAAACATT. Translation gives CASSTNRAGRNI. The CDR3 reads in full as CASSTNRAGRNIQYF.

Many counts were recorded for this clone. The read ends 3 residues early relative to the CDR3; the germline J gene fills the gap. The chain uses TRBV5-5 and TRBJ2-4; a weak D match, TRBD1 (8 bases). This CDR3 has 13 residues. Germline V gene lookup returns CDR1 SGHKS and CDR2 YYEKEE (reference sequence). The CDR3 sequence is CASSETGDYGQYF. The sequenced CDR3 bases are TGTGCCAGCAGCGAGACAGGGGACTATGGT.

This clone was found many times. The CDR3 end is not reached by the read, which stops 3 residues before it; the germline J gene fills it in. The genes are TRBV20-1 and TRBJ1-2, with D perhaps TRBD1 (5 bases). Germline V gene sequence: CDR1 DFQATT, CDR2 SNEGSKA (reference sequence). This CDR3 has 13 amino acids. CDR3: CSRSTGDGYGYTF. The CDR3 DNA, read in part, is TGCAGCCGATCGACGGGGGACGGTTATGGC.

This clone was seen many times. CDR3 bases read: TGTGCCAGCAGTGAAGGGAGGCAGGGAAACAATGAG. It is translated as CASSEGRQGNNE. The CDR3, in full, reads CASSEGRQGNNEQFF. The V and J genes are TRBV6-1 and TRBJ2-1; the D gene could be TRBD1 or TRBD2 (5 bases each). The CDR3 is cut off 3 residues early in the read; its end comes from the germline J gene. The germline V and J ends were trimmed by 1 base and 5 bases, with 12 bases remaining between them. The CDR3 spans 15 residues. Germline CDR1 and CDR2: MNHNS and SASEGT.

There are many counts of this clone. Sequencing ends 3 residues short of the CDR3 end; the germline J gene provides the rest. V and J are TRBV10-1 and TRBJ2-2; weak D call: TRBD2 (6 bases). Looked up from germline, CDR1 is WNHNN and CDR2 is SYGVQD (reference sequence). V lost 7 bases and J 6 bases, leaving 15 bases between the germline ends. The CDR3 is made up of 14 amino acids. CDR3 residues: CASNDGGRAGELFF. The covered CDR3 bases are TGCGCCAGCAATGACGGGGGTCGGGCCGGGGAG.

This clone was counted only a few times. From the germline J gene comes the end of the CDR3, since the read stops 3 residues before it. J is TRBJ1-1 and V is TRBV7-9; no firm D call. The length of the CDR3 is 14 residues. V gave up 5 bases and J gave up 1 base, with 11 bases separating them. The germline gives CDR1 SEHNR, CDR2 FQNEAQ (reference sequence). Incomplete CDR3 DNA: TGTGCCAGCAGCCCAAACCGGGGGAACACTGAA. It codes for CASSPNRGNTE. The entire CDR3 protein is CASSPNRGNTEAFF.

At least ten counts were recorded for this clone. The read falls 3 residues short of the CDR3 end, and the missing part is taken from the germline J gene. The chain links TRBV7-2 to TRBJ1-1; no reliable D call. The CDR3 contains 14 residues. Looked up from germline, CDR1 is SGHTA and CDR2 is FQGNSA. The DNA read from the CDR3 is TGTGCCAGCAGCTTAGCTGGTCTGACTCAAGAA. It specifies CASSLAGLTQE. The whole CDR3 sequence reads CASSLAGLTQEAFF.

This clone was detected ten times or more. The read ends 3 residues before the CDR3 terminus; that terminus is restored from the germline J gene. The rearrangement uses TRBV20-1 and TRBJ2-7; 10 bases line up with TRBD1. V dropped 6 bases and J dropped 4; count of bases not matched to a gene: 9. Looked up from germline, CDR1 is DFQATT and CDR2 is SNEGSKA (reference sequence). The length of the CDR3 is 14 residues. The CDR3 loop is CSAPPRTGGYEQYF. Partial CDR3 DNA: TGCAGTGCCCCCCCGCGGACAGGGGGGTACGAG.

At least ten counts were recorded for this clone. The sequenced CDR3 bases are TGTGCCAGTAGTATGAAAGGTGACACTGAA. Translation: CASSMKGDTE. The complete CDR3 protein is CASSMKGDTEAFF. This sequence joins TRBV19 and TRBJ1-1; D gene unclear. The read terminates 3 residues ahead of where the CDR3 ends, so the germline J gene completes it. V lost 3 bases and J 3 bases, leaving 8 bases between the germline ends. The CDR3 runs to 13 residues. Germline CDR1 LNHDA, CDR2 SQIVND (reference sequence). The variable domain in full, with the rest retrieved from reference TRBV19 and TRBJ1-1, is DGGITQSPKYLFRKEGQNVTLSCEQNLNHDAMYWYRQDPGQGLRLIYYSQIVNDFQKGDIAEGYSVSREKKESFPLTVTSAQKNPTAFYLCASSMKGDTEAFFGQGTRLTVV.

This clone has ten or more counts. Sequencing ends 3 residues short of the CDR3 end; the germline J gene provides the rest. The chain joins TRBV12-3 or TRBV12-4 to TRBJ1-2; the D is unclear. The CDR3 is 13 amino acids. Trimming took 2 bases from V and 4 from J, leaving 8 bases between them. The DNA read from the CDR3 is TGTGCCAGCAGTTTATGGACTTTCTATGGC. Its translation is CASSLWTFYG. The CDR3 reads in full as CASSLWTFYGYTF.

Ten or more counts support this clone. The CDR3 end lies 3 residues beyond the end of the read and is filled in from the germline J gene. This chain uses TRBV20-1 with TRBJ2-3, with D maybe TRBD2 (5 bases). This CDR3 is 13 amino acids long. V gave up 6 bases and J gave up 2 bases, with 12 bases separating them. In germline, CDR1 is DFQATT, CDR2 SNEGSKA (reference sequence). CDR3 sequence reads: CSAILGNTDTQYF. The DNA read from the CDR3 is TGCAGTGCAATACTAGGAAACACAGATACG.